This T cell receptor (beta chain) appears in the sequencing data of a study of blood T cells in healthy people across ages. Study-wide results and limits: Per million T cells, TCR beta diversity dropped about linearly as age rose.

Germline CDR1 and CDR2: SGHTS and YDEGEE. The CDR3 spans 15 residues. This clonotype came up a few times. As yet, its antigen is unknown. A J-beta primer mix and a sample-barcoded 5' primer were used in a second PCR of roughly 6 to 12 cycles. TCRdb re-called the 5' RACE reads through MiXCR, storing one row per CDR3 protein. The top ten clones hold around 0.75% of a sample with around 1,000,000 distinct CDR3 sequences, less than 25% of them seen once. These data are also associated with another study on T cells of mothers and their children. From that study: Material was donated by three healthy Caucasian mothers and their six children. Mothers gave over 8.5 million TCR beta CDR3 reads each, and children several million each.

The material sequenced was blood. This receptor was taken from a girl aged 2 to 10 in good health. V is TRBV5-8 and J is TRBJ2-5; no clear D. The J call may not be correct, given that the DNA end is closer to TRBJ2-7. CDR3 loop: CASSLGLKGSYEQYF. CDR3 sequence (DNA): TGTGCCAGCAGCCTAGGGTTAAAGGGCTCCTACGAGCAGTACTTC.